These 22 T cell receptor beta chains were all obtained from the same sample, sequenced in a study of CD8 T cells in Susac syndrome. Reverse transcription of about 0.5 to 1 ug RNA used random hexamers. TCRdb re-analysed the immunoSEQ multiplex PCR reads in MiXCR, keeping a single row per CDR3 protein. The sample has 95,000 to 150,000 distinct CDR3 sequences, 94% seen once. What was sequenced was CD4+ T cells from PBMCs. These receptor sequences come from a human donor in good health.

V gene TRBV24-1 combines with J gene TRBJ2-2; D tentatively fits TRBD1 or TRBD2 (5 bases each). CDR3 length: 14 residues. Germline CDR1 and CDR2: KGHDR and SFDVKD. With 9 bases removed from V and 6 bases from J, the gap between germline ends came to 16 bases. The CDR3 loop is CATRGPGLAGELFF. The DNA for the CDR3 is TGTGCCACCCGGGGCCCAGGGTTGGCCGGGGAGCTGTTTTTT.

V gene TRBV6-1 combines with J gene TRBJ1-4; 7 positions match TRBD1. Trimming at V came to 8 bases and at J to 1 base, leaving 7 bases not matched to a gene. This CDR3 region has 15 residues. Per germline, CDR1 MNHNS and CDR2 SASEGT. For the CDR3, the DNA is TGTGCCAGCGTCCGACAGGGCGGAACTAATGAAAAACTGTTTTTT. It is translated as CASVRQGGTNEKLFF.

V gene TRBV7-2 combines with J gene TRBJ1-1, with 7 bases aligning to TRBD1. From germline, CDR1 is SGHTA and CDR2 FQGNSA. This CDR3 has 13 residues. Unmatched junction bases numbered 6, after V lost 5 bases and J lost 6 bases. The chain's CDR3 is CASSLGGTAEAFF. The CDR3 DNA follows: TGTGCCAGCAGCCTAGGTGGGACAGCTGAAGCTTTCTTT. Full variable domain (missing parts from reference TRBV7-2 and TRBJ1-1): GAGVSQSPSNKVTEKGKDVELRCDPISGHTALYWYRQSLGQGLEFLIYFQGNSAPDKSGLPSDRFSAERTGGSVSTLTIQRTQQEDSAVYLCASSLGGTAEAFFGQGTRLTVV.

V gene TRBV29-1 combines with J gene TRBJ2-5, with 7 bases matching TRBD2. This CDR3 has 15 amino acids. V shed 1 base, J shed 2 bases, and the junction held 7 bases outside the gene matches. Germline V CDR1 and CDR2: SQVTM, ANQGSEA. CDR3 loop: CSVEVGSGFQETQYF. CDR3 sequence (DNA): TGCAGCGTTGAAGTGGGTAGCGGGTTTCAAGAGACCCAGTACTTC.

The chain links TRBV5-1 to TRBJ1-1; D might be TRBD1 (6 bases). Trimming cost V 2 bases and J 9 bases, with 11 bases left between them. The CDR3 loop spans 12 amino acids. CDR1 and CDR2 (germline): SGHRS, YFSETQ. The CDR3 DNA reads as TGCGCCAGCAGCTTCGATCAGGGGCAAGCTTTCTTT. Its protein product is CASSFDQGQAFF.

CDR3 DNA: TGTGCCAGCGGGGGGACAGTCGAATACAATGAGCAGTTCTTC. It translates to CASGGTVEYNEQFF. The chain links TRBV6-2 or TRBV6-3 to TRBJ2-1, with D possibly being TRBD1 (7 bases). Per the germline V gene, CDR1 is MNHEY and CDR2 is SVGEGT. The CDR3 has 14 residues. The V and J ends lost 8 bases and 4 bases respectively, with 15 bases between them.

The chain couples TRBV7-3 to TRBJ2-2; D is unclear. Germline V gives CDR1 SGHTA, CDR2 FQGTGA. V lost 4 bases, J lost 2 bases, and 14 bases lay in between. CDR3 size: 16 residues. The CDR3 region has the DNA TGTGCCAGCAGCTCCGCCGGGCGACCAAACACCGGGGAGCTGTTTTTT. It is translated as CASSSAGRPNTGELFF.

The chain joins TRBV7-9 to TRBJ2-1, with 12 bases that match TRBD2. Trimming at V came to 1 base and at J to 10 bases, leaving 5 bases not matched to a gene. Germline V CDR1 and CDR2: SEHNR, FQNEAQ (reference sequence). This CDR3 region has 15 residues. CDR3 residues: CASSLGLAGVAEQFF. DNA for the CDR3: TGTGCCAGCAGCTTAGGACTAGCGGGAGTAGCCGAGCAGTTCTTC.

The chain couples TRBV24-1 to TRBJ1-2; D not resolved. The length of the CDR3 is 12 residues. With 2 bases removed from V and 4 bases from J, the gap between germline ends came to 4 bases. Germline V CDR1 and CDR2: KGHDR, SFDVKD. The CDR3 region has the DNA TGTGCCACCAGTGATTACGCCTATGGCTACACCTTC. Translated, it gives CATSDYAYGYTF.

The chain uses TRBV28 and TRBJ2-1, with D possibly being TRBD2 (6 bases). The length of the CDR3 is 11 residues. Per germline, CDR1 MDHEN and CDR2 SYDVKM. Trimming removed 7 bases at V and 10 bases at J, with 11 bases between. In DNA form, the CDR3 reads TGTGCCAGCAAGGGACTTCTCGAGCAGTTCTTC. Translating it yields CASKGLLEQFF.

The chain uses TRBV30 and TRBJ2-3; 7 nucleotides line up with TRBD1. The junction had 5 bases not matched to a gene; V was cut back by 5 bases and J by 3 bases. Germline CDR1 reads GTSNPN; CDR2 reads SVGIG (reference sequence). This CDR3 has 13 residues. The CDR3 DNA is TGTGCCTGGGACAGGGTTTCGACAGATACGCAGTATTTT. Translating it yields CAWDRVSTDTQYF.

This clonotype was detected only once. The chain couples TRBV3-1 to TRBJ2-1; 12 nucleotides agree with TRBD2. Per the germline V gene, CDR1 is LGHDT and CDR2 is YNNKEL (reference sequence). Germline trimming cut 3 bases from V and 7 bases from J; bases unmatched to any gene: 4. CDR3 length: 15 residues. In DNA, the CDR3 is TGTGCCAGCAGCCAGGCTAGCGGGAGGGTTAATGAGCAGTTCTTC. Translated, it gives CASSQASGRVNEQFF.

The V call is TRBV6-5, the J call TRBJ2-7, with TRBD2 matching 7 bases. The germline CDR1 and CDR2 sequences are MNHEY and SVGAGI. This CDR3 is 16 amino acids long. V was pared by 2 bases and J by 3 bases, with 10 bases of the junction left unmatched. CDR3 sequence reads: CASSYAAWASGYEQYF. The DNA of the CDR3 is TGTGCCAGCAGTTACGCCGCTTGGGCTAGCGGCTACGAGCAGTACTTC.

The CDR3 DNA follows: TGTGCCAGCAGCAGGGAGGGCGAGCAGTACTTC. This encodes CASSREGEQYF. The J gene is TRBJ2-7, the V gene TRBV3-1; 7 bases agree with TRBD2. With V trimmed by 5 bases and J by 6 bases, 1 base remained unmatched. The CDR3 consists of 11 residues. Germline CDR1 reads LGHDT; CDR2 reads YNNKEL (reference sequence).

The genes are TRBV7-9 and TRBJ1-1; the D gene is possibly TRBD1 (6 bases). Germline V gene lookup returns CDR1 SEHNR and CDR2 FQNEAQ (reference sequence). The CDR3 has 15 residues. Trimming stripped 5 bases from V and 6 bases from J, with 19 bases between. CDR3 DNA: TGTGCCAGCAGCCTTACGGGGGGGGCGGCGGCTGAAGCTTTCTTT. Residues: CASSLTGGAAAEAFF.

The chain uses TRBV9 and TRBJ2-1, with D unclear. Germline V CDR1 and CDR2: SGDLS, YYNGEE. V was pared by 2 bases and J by 5 bases, with 11 bases between. The length of the CDR3 is 14 residues. The CDR3 sequence is CASSVVASNNEQFF. The CDR3 coding sequence is TGTGCCAGCAGCGTGGTAGCTTCCAACAATGAGCAGTTCTTC. Combining the CDR3 with reference TRBV9 and TRBJ2-1 gives the whole variable domain DSGVTQTPKHLITATGQRVTLRCSPRSGDLSVYWYQQSLDQGLQFLIQYYNGEERAKGNILERFSAQQFPDLHSELNLSSLELGDSALYFCASSVVASNNEQFFGPGTRLTVL.

The chain carries TRBV25-1 and TRBJ2-5; D not certain. The germline V gene has CDR1 MGHDK and CDR2 SYGVNS. The CDR3 runs 11 residues. V was shortened by 6 bases and J by 3 bases, with 5 bases between the two germline ends. The CDR3 DNA is TGTGCCAGCAGGATGGAAGAGACCCAGTACTTC. This codes for CASRMEETQYF.

This chain links TRBV5-1 with TRBJ2-1; D not resolved. This CDR3 has 12 amino acids. Trimming pared 5 bases from V and 4 bases from J, leaving 7 bases between. Germline CDR1 reads SGHRS; CDR2 reads YFSETQ. The CDR3 DNA reads TGCGCCAGCAGTGGAACTTACAATGAGCAGTTCTTC. Encoded protein: CASSGTYNEQFF.

The chain is built from TRBV19 and TRBJ2-7; tentative D call: TRBD2 (6 bases). Germline assignment: CDR1 LNHDA and CDR2 SQIVND (reference sequence). Trimming cost V 8 bases and J 7 bases, with 21 bases left between them. CDR3 length: 14 amino acids. The CDR3, as DNA: TGTGCCAGTTCCCTCCCGATGGCCGCGGGAGAGCAGTACTTC. Its protein product is CASSLPMAAGEQYF.

The chain employs TRBV12-3 or TRBV12-4 and TRBJ1-2, with a weak D call TRBD1 (6 bases). The CDR3 runs to 19 residues. Trimming took off 3 bases at V and 7 bases at J, with 30 bases between the two ends. The CDR3 DNA sequence: TGTGCCAGCAGTTTCGGTCCCCGTGAGGGGGGCCAAGAACGGGGTGGCTACACCTTC. This gives the protein CASSFGPREGGQERGGYTF.

This clonotype was observed a single time. The rearrangement links TRBV7-9 to TRBJ1-1, with 7 nucleotides matching TRBD1. From germline, CDR1 is SEHNR and CDR2 FQNEAQ (reference sequence). The CDR3 consists of 16 residues. After removal of 5 bases from V and 2 bases from J, the junction contained 11 bases not matched to a gene. The chain's CDR3 is CASSLSPRGANTEAFF. As DNA, the CDR3 is TGTGCCAGCAGCCTATCACCCAGGGGGGCAAACACTGAAGCTTTCTTT.

The chain carries TRBV11-2 and TRBJ2-3; 9 bases line up with TRBD1. The CDR3 runs to 19 residues. Germline CDR1 reads SGHAT; CDR2 reads FQNNGV. With 5 bases clipped from V and 0 bases from J, the junction kept 15 bases outside the gene matches. CDR3: CASSARGTGSGESTDTQYF. The CDR3 region has the DNA TGTGCCAGCAGCGCCCGGGGGACAGGGTCCGGTGAAAGCACAGATACGCAGTATTTT.